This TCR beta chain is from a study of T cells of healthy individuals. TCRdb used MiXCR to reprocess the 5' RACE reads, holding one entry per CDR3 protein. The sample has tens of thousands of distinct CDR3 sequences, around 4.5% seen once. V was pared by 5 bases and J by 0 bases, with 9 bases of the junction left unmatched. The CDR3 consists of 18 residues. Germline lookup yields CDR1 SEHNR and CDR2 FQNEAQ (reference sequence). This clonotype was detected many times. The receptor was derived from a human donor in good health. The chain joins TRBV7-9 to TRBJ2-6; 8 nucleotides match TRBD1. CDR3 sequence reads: CASSATGTGSSGANVLTF. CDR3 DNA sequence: TGTGCCAGCAGCGCAACCGGGACAGGAAGCTCTGGGGCCAACGTCCTGACTTTC.